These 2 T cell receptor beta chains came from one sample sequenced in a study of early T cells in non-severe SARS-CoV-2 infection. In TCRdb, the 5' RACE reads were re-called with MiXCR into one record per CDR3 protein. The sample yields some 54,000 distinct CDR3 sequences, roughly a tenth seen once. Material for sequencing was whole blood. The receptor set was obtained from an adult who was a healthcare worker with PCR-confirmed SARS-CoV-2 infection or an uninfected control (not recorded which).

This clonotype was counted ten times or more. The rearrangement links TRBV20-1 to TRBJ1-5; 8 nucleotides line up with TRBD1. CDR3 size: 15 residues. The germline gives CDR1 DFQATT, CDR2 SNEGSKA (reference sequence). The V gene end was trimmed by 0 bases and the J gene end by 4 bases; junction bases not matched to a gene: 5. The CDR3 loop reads CSARDLRTGNQPQHF. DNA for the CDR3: TGCAGTGCTAGAGATCTGAGGACAGGGAATCAGCCCCAGCATTTT.

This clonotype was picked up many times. Written as DNA, the CDR3 is TGCAGTGCTAGAGATCTCGACCGGGAGAATCCAGATACGCAGTATTTT. Protein: CSARDLDRENPDTQYF. The gene calls are TRBV20-1 and TRBJ2-3, with D maybe TRBD2 (6 bases). The V and J ends lost 0 bases and 4 bases respectively, with 17 bases between them. This CDR3 region has 16 residues. CDR1 and CDR2 from the germline V gene are DFQATT and SNEGSKA (reference sequence).